This TCR beta chain emerged from a study of blood T cell repertoires in COVID-19. Study context: COVID-19 samples collected from the United States, Italy and Spain covered acute and convalescent phases.

Clones were sequenced by immunoSEQ multiplex PCR, and TCRdb holds only the in-frame ones, with some missing. Counted here are approximately 300,000 clones, approximately 92% occurring once; the ten biggest clones make up under 7%. V shed 4 bases and J 2 bases; nucleotides not matched to a gene: 11. In germline, CDR1 is MNHEY, CDR2 SVGEGT. The CDR3 runs to 18 residues. Followed longitudinally, the Seattle patients had been enrolled during active infection. This receptor was obtained from a woman aged 30 to 39 with COVID-19, enrolled during active disease. The sequencing sample was made of peripheral blood. The chain is built from TRBV6-2 or TRBV6-3 and TRBJ2-7; 13 nucleotides line up with TRBD2. For the CDR3, the DNA is TGTGCCAGCAGTTCCCTAGGGGGACTAGCGGGATCTACCTACGAGCAGTACTTC. Protein product: CASSSLGGLAGSTYEQYF.